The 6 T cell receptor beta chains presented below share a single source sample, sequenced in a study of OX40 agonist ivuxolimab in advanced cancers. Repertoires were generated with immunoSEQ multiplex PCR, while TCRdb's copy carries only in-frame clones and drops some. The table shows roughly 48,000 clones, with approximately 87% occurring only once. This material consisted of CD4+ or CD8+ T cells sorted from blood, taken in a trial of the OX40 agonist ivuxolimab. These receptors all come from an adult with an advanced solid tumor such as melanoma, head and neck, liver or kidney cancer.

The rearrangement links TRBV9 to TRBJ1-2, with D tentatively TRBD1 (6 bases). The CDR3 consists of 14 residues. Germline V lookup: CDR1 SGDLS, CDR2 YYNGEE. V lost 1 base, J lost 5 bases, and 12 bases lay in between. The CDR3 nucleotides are TGTGCCAGCAGCGTACCGGGACATAAGTATGGCTACACCTTC. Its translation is CASSVPGHKYGYTF.

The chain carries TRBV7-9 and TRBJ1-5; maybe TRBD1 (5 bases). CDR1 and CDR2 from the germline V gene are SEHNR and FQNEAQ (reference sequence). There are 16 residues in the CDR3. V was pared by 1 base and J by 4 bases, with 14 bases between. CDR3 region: CASSLEFGWGNQPQHF. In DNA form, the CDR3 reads TGTGCCAGCAGCTTAGAATTTGGTTGGGGGAATCAGCCCCAGCATTTT.

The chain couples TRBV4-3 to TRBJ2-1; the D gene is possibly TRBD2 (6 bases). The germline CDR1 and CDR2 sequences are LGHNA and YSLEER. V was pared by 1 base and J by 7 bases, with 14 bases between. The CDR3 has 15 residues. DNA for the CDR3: TGCGCCAGCAGCCAAGGGGCGGGGAGAGGTAATGAGCAGTTCTTC. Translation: CASSQGAGRGNEQFF.

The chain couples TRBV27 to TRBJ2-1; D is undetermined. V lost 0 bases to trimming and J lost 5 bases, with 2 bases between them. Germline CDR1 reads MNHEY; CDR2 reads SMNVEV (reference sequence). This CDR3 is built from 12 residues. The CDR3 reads CASSLSNNEQFF. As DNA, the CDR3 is TGTGCCAGCAGTTTATCAAACAATGAGCAGTTCTTC.

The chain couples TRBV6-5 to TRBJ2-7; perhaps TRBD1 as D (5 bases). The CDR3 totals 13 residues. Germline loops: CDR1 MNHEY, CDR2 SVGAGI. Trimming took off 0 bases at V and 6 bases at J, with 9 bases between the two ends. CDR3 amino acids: CASSYSGALEQYF. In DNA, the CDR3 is TGTGCCAGCAGTTACTCAGGGGCCCTCGAGCAGTACTTC.

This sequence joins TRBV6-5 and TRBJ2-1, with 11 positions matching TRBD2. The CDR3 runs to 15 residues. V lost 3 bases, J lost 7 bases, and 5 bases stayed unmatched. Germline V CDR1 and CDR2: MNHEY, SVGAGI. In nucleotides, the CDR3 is TGTGCCAGCAGTTATCCGACTAGCGGGGTAAATGAGCAGTTCTTC. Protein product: CASSYPTSGVNEQFF.